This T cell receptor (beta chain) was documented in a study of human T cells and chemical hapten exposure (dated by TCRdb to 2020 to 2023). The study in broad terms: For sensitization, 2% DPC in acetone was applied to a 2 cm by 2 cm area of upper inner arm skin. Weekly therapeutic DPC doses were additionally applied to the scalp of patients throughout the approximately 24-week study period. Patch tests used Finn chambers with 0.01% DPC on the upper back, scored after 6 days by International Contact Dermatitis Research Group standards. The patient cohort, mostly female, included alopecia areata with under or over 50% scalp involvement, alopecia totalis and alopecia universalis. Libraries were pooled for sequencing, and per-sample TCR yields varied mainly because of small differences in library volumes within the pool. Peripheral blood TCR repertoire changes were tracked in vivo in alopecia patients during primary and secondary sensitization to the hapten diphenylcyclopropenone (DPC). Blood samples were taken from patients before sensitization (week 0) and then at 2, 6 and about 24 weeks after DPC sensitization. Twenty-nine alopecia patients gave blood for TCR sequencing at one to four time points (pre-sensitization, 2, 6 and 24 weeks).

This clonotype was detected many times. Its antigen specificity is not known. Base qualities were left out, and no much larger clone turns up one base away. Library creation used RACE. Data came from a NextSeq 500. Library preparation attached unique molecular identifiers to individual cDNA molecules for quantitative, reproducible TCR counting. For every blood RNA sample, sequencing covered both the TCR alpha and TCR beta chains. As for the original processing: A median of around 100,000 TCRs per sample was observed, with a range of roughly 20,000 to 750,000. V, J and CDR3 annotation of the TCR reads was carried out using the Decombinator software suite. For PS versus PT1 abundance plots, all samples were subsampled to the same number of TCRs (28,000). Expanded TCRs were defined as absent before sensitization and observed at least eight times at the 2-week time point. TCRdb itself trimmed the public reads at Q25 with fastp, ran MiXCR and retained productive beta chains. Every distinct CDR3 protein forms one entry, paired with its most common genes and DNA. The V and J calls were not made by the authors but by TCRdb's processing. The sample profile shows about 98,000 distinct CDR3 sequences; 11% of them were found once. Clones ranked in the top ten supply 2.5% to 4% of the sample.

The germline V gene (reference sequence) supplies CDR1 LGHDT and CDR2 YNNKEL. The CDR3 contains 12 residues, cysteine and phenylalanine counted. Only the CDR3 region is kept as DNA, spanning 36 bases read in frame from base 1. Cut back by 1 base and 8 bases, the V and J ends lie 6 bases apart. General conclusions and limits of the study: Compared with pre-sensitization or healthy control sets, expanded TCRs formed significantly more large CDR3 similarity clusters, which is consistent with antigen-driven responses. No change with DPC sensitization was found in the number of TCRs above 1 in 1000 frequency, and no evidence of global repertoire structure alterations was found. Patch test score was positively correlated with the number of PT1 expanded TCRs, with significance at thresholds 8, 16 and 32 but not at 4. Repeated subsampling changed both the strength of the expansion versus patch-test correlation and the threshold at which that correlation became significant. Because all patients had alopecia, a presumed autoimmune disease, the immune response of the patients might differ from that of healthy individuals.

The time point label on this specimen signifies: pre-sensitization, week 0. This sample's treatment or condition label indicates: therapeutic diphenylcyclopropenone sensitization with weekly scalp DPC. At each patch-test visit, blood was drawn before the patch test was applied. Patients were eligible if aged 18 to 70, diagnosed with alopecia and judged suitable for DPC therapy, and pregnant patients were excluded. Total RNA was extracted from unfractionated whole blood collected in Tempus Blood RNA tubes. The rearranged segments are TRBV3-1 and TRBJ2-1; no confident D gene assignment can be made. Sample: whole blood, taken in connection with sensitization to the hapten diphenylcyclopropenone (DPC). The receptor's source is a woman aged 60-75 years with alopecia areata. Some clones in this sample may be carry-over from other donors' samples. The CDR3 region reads CASSQVDHEQFF. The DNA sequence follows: TGTGCCAGCAGCCAAGTGGATCATGAGCAGTTCTTC.